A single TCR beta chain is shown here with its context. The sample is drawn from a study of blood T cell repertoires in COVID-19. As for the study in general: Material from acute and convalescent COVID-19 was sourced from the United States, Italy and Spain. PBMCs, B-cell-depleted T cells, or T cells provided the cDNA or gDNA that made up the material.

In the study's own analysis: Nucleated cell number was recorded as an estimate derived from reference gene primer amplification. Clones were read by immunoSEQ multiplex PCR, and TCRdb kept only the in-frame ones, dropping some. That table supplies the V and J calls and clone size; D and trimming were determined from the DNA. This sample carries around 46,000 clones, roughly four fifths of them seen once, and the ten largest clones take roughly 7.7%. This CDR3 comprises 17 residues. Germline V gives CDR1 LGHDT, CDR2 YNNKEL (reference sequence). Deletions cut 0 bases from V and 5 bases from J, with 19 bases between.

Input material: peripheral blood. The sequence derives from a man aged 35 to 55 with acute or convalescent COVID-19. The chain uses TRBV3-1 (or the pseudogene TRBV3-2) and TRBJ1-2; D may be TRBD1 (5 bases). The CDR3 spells CASSQDHSRRRVYGYTF. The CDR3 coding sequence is TGTGCCAGCAGCCAAGATCATAGTAGGCGCAGGGTTTATGGCTACACCTTC.